This T cell receptor (beta chain) was observed in a study of somatic mutations in cytotoxic T cells in rheumatoid arthritis. General study results and limits: Clonality of CD8+ cells rose with age in rheumatoid arthritis patients but not healthy controls. The identity of the antigens targeted by the expanded CD8+ clones remained unknown.

With 0 bases removed from V and 6 bases from J, the gap between germline ends came to 10 bases. CDR1 is SGHAT, CDR2 FQNNGV, per germline. The CDR3 totals 14 residues. Regarding this clone: Its antigen is currently unknown.

Profiling relied on immunoSEQ multiplex PCR, and the TCRdb table lists in-frame clones only, not all of them. The sample carries some 8,700 clones, over 70% recorded once. V is TRBV11-2 and J is TRBJ2-3; D is possibly TRBD1 (6 bases). The origin of this receptor is a woman between 45 and 60 years old in good health. The sequencing input was CD8+ T cells sorted from blood. The CDR3 spells CASSLDRGMDTQYF. CDR3 nucleotides: TGTGCCAGCAGCTTAGACAGGGGCATGGATACGCAGTATTTT.